A selection of T cell receptor beta chains follows, all from one sample in a study of blood T cell repertoires in COVID-19. The protocol was immunoSEQ multiplex PCR, while the TCRdb copy is restricted to in-frame clones and leaves out a portion. The table lists about 480,000 clones, about 89% of them singletons. Sequencing used peripheral blood. These receptors all come from a woman younger than 45 with acute or convalescent COVID-19. Both conserved end residues are part of each CDR3. Each record gives: clone size, V gene, D gene, J gene, CDR3 protein, CDR3 DNA. D genes are given only for firm matches. Some rows have no size entry. The others give once, few or many, or a class for an expanded clone.

clone size: NA
V gene: TRBV18
D gene: TRBD1
J gene: TRBJ1-1
CDR3 protein: CASSPIGQGNTEAFF
CDR3 DNA: TGTGCCAGCTCACCTATAGGACAGGGTAACACTGAAGCTTTCTTT

clone size: NA
V gene: TRBV6-1
D gene: TRBD1
J gene: TRBJ1-5
CDR3 protein: CASSDLTGAQPQHF
CDR3 DNA: TGTGCCAGCAGTGATTTAACAGGGGCTCAGCCCCAGCATTTT

clone size: NA
V gene: TRBV11-2
D gene: NA
J gene: TRBJ2-7
CDR3 protein: CASSSTLAQSYEQYF
CDR3 DNA: TGTGCCAGCAGCTCAACGCTAGCGCAATCCTACGAGCAGTACTTC

clone size: NA
V gene: TRBV30
D gene: NA
J gene: TRBJ2-7
CDR3 protein: CAWSIQGDEQYF
CDR3 DNA: TGTGCCTGGAGTATACAGGGAGACGAGCAGTACTTC

clone size: NA
V gene: TRBV7-9
D gene: NA
J gene: TRBJ2-3
CDR3 protein: CASTKRRAADTQYF
CDR3 DNA: TGTGCCAGCACCAAAAGGCGGGCGGCAGATACGCAGTATTTT

clone size: once
V gene: TRBV29-1
D gene: TRBD1
J gene: TRBJ1-5
CDR3 protein: CSVDQGGNQPQHF
CDR3 DNA: TGCAGCGTTGACCAGGGGGGCAATCAGCCCCAGCATTTT

clone size: NA
V gene: TRBV27
D gene: NA
J gene: TRBJ2-5
CDR3 protein: CASSSTMEPRPYF
CDR3 DNA: TGTGCCAGCAGTTCCACCATGGAGCCAAGACCTTACTTC

clone size: NA
V gene: TRBV20-1
D gene: NA
J gene: TRBJ2-3
CDR3 protein: CSASPSLRTDTQYF
CDR3 DNA: TGCAGTGCTAGTCCTAGCCTCCGCACAGATACGCAGTATTTT

clone size: once
V gene: TRBV30
D gene: TRBD2
J gene: TRBJ2-7
CDR3 protein: CAWTGGGLTYEQYF
CDR3 DNA: TGTGCCTGGACCGGCGGGGGGCTTACCTACGAGCAGTACTTC

clone size: NA
V gene: TRBV29-1
D gene: NA
J gene: TRBJ1-1
CDR3 protein: CSVEADIREAFF
CDR3 DNA: TGCAGCGTTGAAGCCGACATCCGTGAAGCTTTCTTT

clone size: NA
V gene: TRBV12-2
D gene: NA
J gene: TRBJ1-2
CDR3 protein: CASRLLLSENYGYTF
CDR3 DNA: TGTGCAAGTCGCTTATTGCTTTCAGAAAACTATGGCTACACCTTC

clone size: NA
V gene: TRBV30
D gene: TRBD2
J gene: TRBJ2-3
CDR3 protein: CAWSPKTGLAGGLDSTDTQYF
CDR3 DNA: TGTGCCTGGAGTCCGAAAACGGGACTAGCGGGGGGGCTGGATAGCACAGATACGCAGTATTTT

clone size: NA
V gene: TRBV12-3/TRBV12-4
D gene: NA
J gene: TRBJ2-1
CDR3 protein: CASSPPTSNEQFF
CDR3 DNA: TGTGCCAGCAGTCCACCCACTAGTAATGAGCAGTTCTTC

clone size: NA
V gene: TRBV2
D gene: NA
J gene: TRBJ2-1
CDR3 protein: CASSEATQDWAPEEQFF
CDR3 DNA: TGTGCCAGCAGTGAAGCCACTCAGGACTGGGCCCCGGAGGAGCAGTTCTTC

clone size: once
V gene: TRBV9
D gene: TRBD1
J gene: TRBJ1-1
CDR3 protein: CASSPGQGAPEAFF
CDR3 DNA: TGTGCCAGCAGCCCGGGACAGGGGGCCCCTGAAGCTTTCTTT

clone size: NA
V gene: TRBV5-8
D gene: TRBD1
J gene: TRBJ1-1
CDR3 protein: CASSFPRQGRVTEAFF
CDR3 DNA: TGTGCCAGCAGCTTTCCCCGACAGGGAAGGGTCACTGAAGCTTTCTTT

clone size: once
V gene: TRBV19
D gene: NA
J gene: TRBJ2-3
CDR3 protein: CASSHQGYPVEDTQYF
CDR3 DNA: TGTGCCAGTAGTCATCAGGGATACCCTGTGGAAGATACGCAGTATTTT

clone size: NA
V gene: TRBV5-6
D gene: NA
J gene: TRBJ2-1
CDR3 protein: CASSPEGGSYNEQFF
CDR3 DNA: TGTGCCAGCAGCCCCGAGGGGGGGTCCTACAATGAGCAGTTCTTC

clone size: NA
V gene: TRBV5-8
D gene: NA
J gene: TRBJ2-7
CDR3 protein: CASSAAQSGEQYF
CDR3 DNA: TGTGCCAGCAGCGCGGCGCAGTCGGGCGAGCAGTACTTC

clone size: NA
V gene: TRBV9
D gene: NA
J gene: TRBJ1-1
CDR3 protein: CASSSQRGTEAFF
CDR3 DNA: TGTGCCAGCAGCTCACAAAGGGGGACTGAAGCTTTCTTT

clone size: NA
V gene: TRBV5-1
D gene: TRBD2
J gene: TRBJ2-7
CDR3 protein: CASSSREGYEQYF
CDR3 DNA: TGCGCCAGCAGCTCGAGGGAGGGCTACGAGCAGTACTTC

clone size: NA
V gene: TRBV4-1
D gene: NA
J gene: TRBJ2-7
CDR3 protein: CASSQDPRQELYEQYF
CDR3 DNA: TGCGCCAGCAGCCAAGATCCCCGACAGGAACTCTACGAGCAGTACTTC

clone size: NA
V gene: TRBV30
D gene: NA
J gene: TRBJ1-3
CDR3 protein: CASNAGESGNTIYF
CDR3 DNA: TGTGCCTCAAACGCGGGGGAATCTGGAAACACCATATATTTT

clone size: NA
V gene: TRBV27
D gene: NA
J gene: TRBJ1-1
CDR3 protein: CASSLSGGGRAFF
CDR3 DNA: TGTGCCAGCAGTTTATCGGGTGGGGGCCGGGCTTTCTTT

clone size: NA
V gene: TRBV7-3
D gene: NA
J gene: TRBJ2-3
CDR3 protein: CASSSRGADTQYF
CDR3 DNA: TGTGCCAGCAGCTCGCGCGGGGCAGATACGCAGTATTTT

clone size: few
V gene: TRBV6-5
D gene: TRBD2
J gene: TRBJ2-1
CDR3 protein: CASLKHGGVNEQFF
CDR3 DNA: TGTGCCAGCCTCAAACATGGGGGGGTAAATGAGCAGTTCTTC

clone size: once
V gene: TRBV7-2
D gene: TRBD2
J gene: TRBJ2-3
CDR3 protein: CASSLARGGAPDTQYF
CDR3 DNA: TGTGCCAGCAGCTTAGCGCGCGGGGGGGCCCCAGATACGCAGTATTTT

clone size: once
V gene: TRBV5-5
D gene: NA
J gene: TRBJ2-5
CDR3 protein: CASSLAGTDKETQYF
CDR3 DNA: TGTGCCAGCAGCTTGGCCGGGACTGACAAAGAGACCCAGTACTTC

clone size: NA
V gene: TRBV7-9
D gene: NA
J gene: TRBJ1-2
CDR3 protein: CASSLSGQLYGYTF
CDR3 DNA: TGTGCCAGCAGCTTGTCCGGACAGCTCTATGGCTACACCTTC

clone size: NA
V gene: TRBV7-6
D gene: NA
J gene: TRBJ2-7
CDR3 protein: CASSLAQAGSEQYF
CDR3 DNA: TGTGCCAGCAGCTTAGCGCAGGCGGGGTCCGAGCAGTACTTC

clone size: NA
V gene: TRBV20-1
D gene: NA
J gene: TRBJ2-5
CDR3 protein: CSGQFQETQYF
CDR3 DNA: TGCAGTGGACAGTTCCAAGAGACCCAGTACTTC

clone size: NA
V gene: TRBV9
D gene: NA
J gene: TRBJ1-2
CDR3 protein: CASSPRDTPFYGYTF
CDR3 DNA: TGTGCCAGCAGCCCCCGGGACACCCCCTTTTATGGCTACACCTTC

clone size: NA
V gene: TRBV10-3
D gene: TRBD1
J gene: TRBJ2-2
CDR3 protein: CAIRTGTGVAGELFF
CDR3 DNA: TGTGCCATCAGAACCGGGACAGGCGTGGCCGGGGAGCTGTTTTTT

clone size: NA
V gene: TRBV19
D gene: NA
J gene: TRBJ2-7
CDR3 protein: CASSIKANYEQYF
CDR3 DNA: TGTGCCAGTAGTATTAAAGCCAACTACGAGCAGTACTTC

clone size: NA
V gene: TRBV6-5
D gene: TRBD1
J gene: TRBJ1-2
CDR3 protein: CASSYSSRDSLSF
CDR3 DNA: TGTGCCAGCAGTTACTCGTCTCGGGACAGTCTTTCCTTC

clone size: NA
V gene: TRBV6-5
D gene: TRBD2
J gene: TRBJ2-7
CDR3 protein: CASSWGTSGGSYEQYF
CDR3 DNA: TGTGCCAGCAGTTGGGGAACTAGCGGGGGGTCCTACGAGCAGTACTTC

clone size: NA
V gene: TRBV5-1
D gene: NA
J gene: TRBJ1-1
CDR3 protein: CASSLNGGTEAFF
CDR3 DNA: TGCGCCAGCAGCTTAAATGGGGGGACTGAAGCTTTCTTT

clone size: NA
V gene: TRBV6-5
D gene: TRBD1
J gene: TRBJ1-4
CDR3 protein: CASSRGTANEKLFF
CDR3 DNA: TGTGCCAGCAGCCGAGGGACAGCTAATGAAAAACTGTTTTTT

clone size: NA
V gene: TRBV25-1
D gene: TRBD2
J gene: TRBJ2-5
CDR3 protein: CASSELAGGGETQYF
CDR3 DNA: TGTGCCAGCAGTGAACTAGCGGGGGGAGGAGAGACCCAGTACTTC

clone size: NA
V gene: TRBV2
D gene: TRBD1
J gene: TRBJ1-3
CDR3 protein: CASSDMTGDGNTIYF
CDR3 DNA: TGTGCCAGCAGCGATATGACAGGGGATGGAAACACCATATATTTT

clone size: NA
V gene: TRBV11-2
D gene: TRBD2
J gene: TRBJ2-1
CDR3 protein: CASSYSGGASNEQFF
CDR3 DNA: TGTGCCAGCAGTTATAGCGGGGGGGCATCCAATGAGCAGTTCTTC

clone size: NA
V gene: TRBV28
D gene: NA
J gene: TRBJ1-1
CDR3 protein: CASSPRGSTEAFF
CDR3 DNA: TGTGCCAGCAGCCCTCGGGGTTCCACTGAAGCTTTCTTT

clone size: NA
V gene: TRBV6-1
D gene: NA
J gene: TRBJ1-4
CDR3 protein: CASSEARGLSNEKLFF
CDR3 DNA: TGTGCCAGCAGTGAAGCGCGGGGACTGAGTAATGAAAAACTGTTTTTT

clone size: NA
V gene: TRBV3-1/TRBV3-2
D gene: NA
J gene: TRBJ1-2
CDR3 protein: CASSQDLVGTILRGYTF
CDR3 DNA: TGTGCCAGCAGCCAAGATCTAGTTGGGACAATACTCCGCGGCTACACCTTC

clone size: NA
V gene: TRBV19
D gene: TRBD1
J gene: TRBJ2-1
CDR3 protein: CASSAAGGAGNEQFF
CDR3 DNA: TGTGCCAGTAGCGCCGCAGGGGGCGCGGGGAATGAGCAGTTCTTC

clone size: NA
V gene: TRBV4-1
D gene: TRBD2
J gene: TRBJ2-3
CDR3 protein: CASSQDWASGGIGADTQYF
CDR3 DNA: TGCGCCAGCAGCCAAGATTGGGCTAGCGGGGGGATTGGAGCAGATACGCAGTATTTT

clone size: NA
V gene: TRBV7-3
D gene: TRBD2
J gene: TRBJ2-3
CDR3 protein: CASSFSGGPSDTQYF
CDR3 DNA: TGTGCCAGCAGTTTCAGCGGGGGGCCATCCGATACGCAGTATTTT

clone size: NA
V gene: TRBV9
D gene: TRBD2
J gene: TRBJ2-1
CDR3 protein: CASSHAGLAGGSSYNEQFF
CDR3 DNA: TGTGCCAGCAGCCACGCGGGACTAGCGGGGGGTAGCTCCTACAATGAGCAGTTCTTC

clone size: NA
V gene: TRBV4-1
D gene: NA
J gene: TRBJ2-5
CDR3 protein: CASSQRQDRQETQYF
CDR3 DNA: TGCGCCAGCAGTCAGAGACAAGACAGGCAAGAGACCCAGTACTTC

clone size: NA
V gene: TRBV5-1
D gene: TRBD1
J gene: TRBJ2-7
CDR3 protein: CASSDRDRGYEQYF
CDR3 DNA: TGCGCCAGCAGCGACCGGGACAGGGGGTACGAGCAGTACTTC

clone size: NA
V gene: TRBV9
D gene: NA
J gene: TRBJ1-6
CDR3 protein: CASSTGSDNSPLHF
CDR3 DNA: TGTGCCAGCAGCACTGGTAGTGATAATTCACCCCTCCACTTT

clone size: NA
V gene: TRBV11-2
D gene: NA
J gene: TRBJ2-1
CDR3 protein: CASSLGPGTFNEQFF
CDR3 DNA: TGTGCCAGCAGCTTAGGGCCCGGGACATTCAATGAGCAGTTCTTC

clone size: NA
V gene: TRBV4-1
D gene: NA
J gene: TRBJ2-1
CDR3 protein: CASSQGQGSRVYNEQFF
CDR3 DNA: TGCGCCAGCAGCCAAGGCCAGGGGTCTAGGGTATACAATGAGCAGTTCTTC

clone size: NA
V gene: TRBV4-1
D gene: NA
J gene: TRBJ2-3
CDR3 protein: CASSPHKPGLNTDTQYF
CDR3 DNA: TGCGCCAGCAGCCCCCATAAGCCGGGACTTAACACAGATACGCAGTATTTT

clone size: NA
V gene: TRBV30
D gene: NA
J gene: TRBJ1-5
CDR3 protein: CAWSGGEKNQPQHF
CDR3 DNA: TGTGCCTGGAGTGGGGGGGAAAAGAATCAGCCCCAGCATTTT

clone size: NA
V gene: TRBV2
D gene: TRBD1
J gene: TRBJ1-6
CDR3 protein: CASSSWTGSNSPLHF
CDR3 DNA: TGTGCCAGCAGTTCCTGGACAGGGAGTAATTCACCCCTCCACTTT

clone size: NA
V gene: TRBV19
D gene: NA
J gene: TRBJ1-3
CDR3 protein: CASSIRPGTRVSGNTIYF
CDR3 DNA: TGTGCCAGTAGCATACGTCCCGGGACAAGGGTCTCTGGAAACACCATATATTTT

clone size: NA
V gene: TRBV3-1/TRBV3-2
D gene: TRBD2
J gene: TRBJ2-7
CDR3 protein: CASSQDERGGGGQYF
CDR3 DNA: TGTGCCAGCAGCCAAGATGAGCGGGGGGGCGGGGGGCAGTACTTC

clone size: NA
V gene: TRBV10-3
D gene: NA
J gene: TRBJ2-3
CDR3 protein: CATGGPDTQYF
CDR3 DNA: TGTGCCACCGGGGGGCCAGATACGCAGTATTTT